One and the same sample provided the 2 T cell receptor beta chains below, sequenced in a study of vaccination and CD4 T cells after COVID-19. The antigens of these receptors remain unknown. Oncomine TCR Beta short-read sequencing was applied to DNA from cultured CD4+ T cells. TCRdb reprocessed the PCR reads via MiXCR and lists one record per CDR3 protein. The sample holds about 16,000 distinct CDR3 sequences, less than 60% seen once. Regarding treatment: roughly 10-day PBMC culture with coronavirus spike peptide pools or control peptides (ViraFEST assay). Sequencing was performed on CD4+ T cells from blood, cultured in vitro. These receptors were taken from a human donor who had recovered from COVID-19.

Worth noting for this clonotype: Mismatch with germline at one junction end may stem from a read error. The chain couples TRBV15 to TRBJ2-1; the D gene is possibly TRBD2 (5 bases). Germline V gene lookup returns CDR1 LNHNV and CDR2 YYDKDF (reference sequence). The CDR3 is made up of 13 amino acids. The CDR3 nucleotides read TGTGCCACCAGCAGAGATTATACTGAGAGGGTTAACTTC. This codes for CATSRDYTERVNF. The full variable domain, with the rest looked up from reference TRBV15 and TRBJ2-1, is DAMVIQNPRYQVTQFGKPVTLSCSQTLNHNVMYWYQQKSSQAPKLLFHYYDKDFNNEADTPDNFQSRRPNTSFCFLDIRSPGLGDTAMYLCATSRDYTERVNFGPGTRLTVL.

For the CDR3, the DNA is TGTGCCAGCAGTTTGCCAGGGGCTAGCGCTTTCCTGGGGACCCAGTACTTC. The encoded protein is CASSLPGASAFLGTQYF. The chain uses TRBV6-2 or TRBV6-3 and TRBJ2-5, with D perhaps assigned TRBD1 or TRBD2 (6 bases each). This CDR3 contains 17 residues. Between the trimmed V and J ends, which lost 4 bases and 7 bases, there was a span of 25 bases. CDR1 and CDR2 from the germline V gene are MNHEY and SVGEGT.